This entry features one T cell receptor (beta chain) sequence. Its antigen is still unknown. This sample stems from a study of cytomegalovirus exposure and HLA in healthy donors. Notes on the study in general: A later analysis found TCR association rates differed by HLA locus, highest for DRB1 and lowest for HLA-C. HLA allele associations emerged for roughly 16,000 TCR beta sequences in a later analysis, at 0.05 false discovery rate. HLA restriction was apparent for most CMV-associated TCR beta chains in a later analysis.

The CDR3 consists of 14 residues. V gave up 5 bases and J gave up 2 bases; unmatched junction bases: 4. Per the germline V gene, CDR1 is MNHNY and CDR2 is SVGAGI (reference sequence). Vbeta (60) and Jbeta (13) primers were used in the PCR. Sequencing used immunoSEQ multiplex PCR; TCRdb keeps in-frame clones, though not all of them. The data hold approximately 67,000 clones, with 55% to 80% observed a single time. Material: PBMCs. The TCR originated in a woman aged 25 to 39 in good health and CMV-seronegative. The chain joins TRBV6-6 to TRBJ2-5; TRBD1 matches at 8 bases. As DNA, the CDR3 is TGTGCCAGCAGTAGGACAGGGAGGCAAGAGACCCAGTACTTC. This encodes CASSRTGRQETQYF.